This T cell receptor (beta chain) is from a study of cytomegalovirus exposure and HLA in healthy donors. Overall study context: Unique TCRs from HLA-typed donors, 70 million to 100 million of them, were held in an early data release.

Use of 60 Vbeta and 13 Jbeta primers characterized the PCR. Assay: immunoSEQ multiplex PCR; the TCRdb copy retains only in-frame clones and omits some. The sample contains 95,000 to 150,000 clones, more than 15% of which appear only once. Findings and limits, study-wide: Roughly uniform depth of sequencing across donors was assumed in presence/absence analyses. Analyzed later, association rates of TCRs varied across HLA loci, with DRB1 most and HLA-C fewest. Most of the CMV-associated TCR beta chains (in a later analysis) appeared to be HLA-restricted.

To note about this clone: Its antigen is currently unknown.

Germline CDR1 is LNHDA and CDR2 is SQIVND (reference sequence). CDR3 size: 13 residues. The germline V and J ends were trimmed by 9 bases and 1 base, with 12 bases remaining between them. Sequencing was done on a sample of PBMCs. The clonotype was recovered from a female donor in good health and CMV-seropositive. This rearrangement joins TRBV19 to TRBJ1-1; D perhaps matches TRBD1 (5 bases). The CDR3 loop reads CASRDTGNTEAFF. CDR3 sequence (DNA): TGTGCCAGCCGAGATACAGGGAACACTGAAGCTTTCTTT.